This T cell receptor (beta chain) was captured by sequencing in a study of response to subunit inactivated influenza vaccine. Study findings and constraints: Seasonal influenza vaccination, on each occasion, was suggested by the authors to recruit few new T cells.

The CDR3 is made up of 13 amino acids. The germline gives CDR1 MNHEY, CDR2 SVGEGT. With 5 bases clipped from V and 1 base from J, the junction kept 1 base outside the gene matches. With regard to this clonotype: Antigen: not known.

TCRdb reprocessed the RT-PCR reads via MiXCR and lists one record per CDR3 protein. Of roughly 190,000 distinct CDR3 sequences listed, approximately 15% are singletons. The chain combines TRBV6-2 or TRBV6-3 with TRBJ2-5, with TRBD2 matching over 7 bases. The sample here was CD8+ T cells sorted from PBMCs, taken 4 to 6 days after vaccination. The origin of this receptor is a man over 45 who received an inactivated influenza vaccine. This chain's CDR3 is CASSRGVQETQYF. The CDR3 coding sequence is TGTGCCAGCAGTCGGGGGGTCCAAGAGACCCAGTACTTC.